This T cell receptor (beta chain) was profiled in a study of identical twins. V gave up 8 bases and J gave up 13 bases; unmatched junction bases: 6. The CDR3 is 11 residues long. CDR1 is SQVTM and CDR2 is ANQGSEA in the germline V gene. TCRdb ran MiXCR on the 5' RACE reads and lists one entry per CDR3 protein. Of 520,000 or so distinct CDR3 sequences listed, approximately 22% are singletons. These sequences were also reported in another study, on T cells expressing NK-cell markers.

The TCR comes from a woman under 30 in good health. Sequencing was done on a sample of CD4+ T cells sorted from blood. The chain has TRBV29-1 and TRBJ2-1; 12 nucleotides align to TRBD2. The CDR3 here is CSPTSGSIQFF. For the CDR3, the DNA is TGCAGCCCGACTAGCGGGAGTATACAGTTCTTC.